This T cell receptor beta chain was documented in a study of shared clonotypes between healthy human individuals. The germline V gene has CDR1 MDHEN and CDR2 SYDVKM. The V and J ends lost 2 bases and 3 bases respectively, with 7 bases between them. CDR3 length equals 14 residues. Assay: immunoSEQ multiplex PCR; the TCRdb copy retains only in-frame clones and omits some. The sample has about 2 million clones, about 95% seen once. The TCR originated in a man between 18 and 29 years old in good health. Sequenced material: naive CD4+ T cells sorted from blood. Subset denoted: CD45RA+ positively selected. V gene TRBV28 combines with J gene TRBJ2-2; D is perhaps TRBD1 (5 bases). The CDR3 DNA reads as TGTGCCAGCAGTTTACCAGGGCACACCGGGGAGCTGTTTTTT. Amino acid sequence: CASSLPGHTGELFF.